These 11 T cell receptor beta chains originate from one sample sequenced in a study of cytotoxic CD8 clonotypes in ibrutinib-treated CLL. Profiling relied on immunoSEQ multiplex PCR, and the TCRdb table lists in-frame clones only, not all of them. This table holds some 140,000 clones, roughly 83% found once. The specimen was PBMCs, collected after 12 months of ibrutinib treatment. Source of these receptors: a human donor with chronic lymphocytic leukemia.

The chain carries TRBV5-1 and TRBJ2-6; D ambiguous. The CDR3 has 17 amino acids. In germline, CDR1 is SGHRS, CDR2 YFSETQ. The V gene lost 0 bases and the J gene lost 0 bases, with 10 bases spanning the gap. DNA of the CDR3: TGCGCCAGCAGCTTGGAGGCCCTAGGCTCTGGGGCCAACGTCCTGACTTTC. Amino acid sequence: CASSLEALGSGANVLTF.

This sequence joins TRBV6-5 and TRBJ2-1; maybe TRBD1 (6 bases). Germline V lookup: CDR1 MNHEY, CDR2 SVGAGI. The length of the CDR3 is 13 residues. V shed 6 bases and J shed 6 bases, with 12 bases lying between them. In DNA form, the CDR3 reads TGTGCCAGCAGCCAGACAGGATTCAATGAGCAGTTCTTC. Translated, it gives CASSQTGFNEQFF.

This clone was detected only once. The chain employs TRBV28 and TRBJ2-3, with D unclear. Germline lookup yields CDR1 MDHEN and CDR2 SYDVKM. V lost 3 bases to trimming and J lost 4 bases, with 14 bases between them. CDR3 length equals 15 residues. The CDR3 DNA sequence: TGTGCCAGCAGTTTTGTGGGAAATGAGGCAGATACGCAGTATTTT. Its translation is CASSFVGNEADTQYF.

This chain connects TRBV19 to TRBJ2-5; the D gene is possibly TRBD1 (6 bases). The tail of the sequence fits TRBJ2-7 better, so the J call may be wrong. Germline V lookup: CDR1 LNHDA, CDR2 SQIVND (reference sequence). This CDR3 is 17 amino acids long. Written as DNA, the CDR3 is TGTGCCAGTAGTACCACCTATACAGGGTCCCATTCCTACGAGCAGTACTTC. Protein sequence: CASSTTYTGSHSYEQYF.

V gene TRBV28 combines with J gene TRBJ2-5, with 8 bases aligning to TRBD1. The J call could be wrong; TRBJ2-7 is a better fit for the DNA end. The CDR3 loop spans 15 amino acids. CDR1 MDHEN and CDR2 SYDVKM come from the germline V gene. This CDR3 is CASSRQGPKNYEQYF. The CDR3 DNA reads as TGTGCCAGCAGCAGACAGGGGCCGAAGAACTACGAGCAGTACTTC.

The V gene is TRBV9, the J gene TRBJ2-7; D is perhaps TRBD2 (5 bases). Per germline, CDR1 SGDLS and CDR2 YYNGEE. The CDR3 is 13 amino acids. Trimming removed 0 bases from V and 6 bases from J, with 10 bases in between. In DNA, the CDR3 is TGTGCCAGCAGCGTAGCGGGGTTCGGCGAGCAGTACTTC. Protein product: CASSVAGFGEQYF.

The rearrangement joins TRBV10-3 to TRBJ2-5; a possible D gene is TRBD2 (5 bases). Germline V gene lookup returns CDR1 ENHRY and CDR2 SYGVKD. The V and J ends lost 8 bases and 3 bases respectively, with 13 bases between them. The CDR3 contains 13 residues. The CDR3 region is CAIGGWIEETQYF. As DNA, the CDR3 is TGTGCCATCGGAGGATGGATAGAAGAGACCCAGTACTTC.

The rearrangement uses TRBV5-1 and TRBJ2-7; D is possibly TRBD1 or TRBD2 (5 bases each). The CDR3 runs 13 residues. The germline CDR1 and CDR2 sequences are SGHRS and YFSETQ. V was trimmed by 4 bases and J by 3 bases, leaving 11 bases between them. CDR3 DNA sequence: TGCGCCAGCAGCGAAACAGGAGGCTACGAGCAGTACTTC. This sequence encodes CASSETGGYEQYF. Full variable domain (remainder filled in from reference TRBV5-1 and TRBJ2-7): KAGVTQTPRYLIKTRGQQVTLSCSPISGHRSVSWYQQTPGQGLQFLFEYFSETQRNKGNFPGRFSGRQFSNSRSEMNVSTLELGDSALYLCASSETGGYEQYFGPGTRLTVT.

This clone was detected only once. The chain recombines TRBV9 with TRBJ2-3; TRBD2 matches 8 bases. This CDR3 is built from 15 residues. Germline V gene data show CDR1 as SGDLS and CDR2 as YYNGEE. The junction had 3 bases not matched to a gene; V was cut back by 1 base and J by 2 bases. The CDR3 here is CASSVTSGYTDTQYF. CDR3 nucleotide sequence: TGTGCCAGCAGCGTAACTAGCGGATACACAGATACGCAGTATTTT.

The DNA for the CDR3 is TGCGCCAGCAGCTTGCGGGTGGCAGAATCCAGCTATGGCTACACCTTC. Its protein is CASSLRVAESSYGYTF. This sequence joins TRBV5-1 and TRBJ1-2; D uncertain. Trimming took off 1 base at V and 4 bases at J, with 17 bases between the two ends. Germline V gives CDR1 SGHRS, CDR2 YFSETQ. The CDR3 runs 16 residues. The complete variable domain, with remaining parts taken from reference TRBV5-1 and TRBJ1-2, reads KAGVTQTPRYLIKTRGQQVTLSCSPISGHRSVSWYQQTPGQGLQFLFEYFSETQRNKGNFPGRFSGRQFSNSRSEMNVSTLELGDSALYLCASSLRVAESSYGYTFGSGTRLTVV.

The rearrangement joins TRBV19 to TRBJ1-2, with D perhaps matching TRBD1 (5 bases). Germline CDR1 and CDR2: LNHDA and SQIVND (reference sequence). This CDR3 is built from 14 residues. Trimming pared 2 bases from V and 2 bases from J, leaving 9 bases between. The CDR3 DNA reads TGTGCCAGTAGTATACAGGGAACCAACTATGGCTACACCTTC. This encodes CASSIQGTNYGYTF.